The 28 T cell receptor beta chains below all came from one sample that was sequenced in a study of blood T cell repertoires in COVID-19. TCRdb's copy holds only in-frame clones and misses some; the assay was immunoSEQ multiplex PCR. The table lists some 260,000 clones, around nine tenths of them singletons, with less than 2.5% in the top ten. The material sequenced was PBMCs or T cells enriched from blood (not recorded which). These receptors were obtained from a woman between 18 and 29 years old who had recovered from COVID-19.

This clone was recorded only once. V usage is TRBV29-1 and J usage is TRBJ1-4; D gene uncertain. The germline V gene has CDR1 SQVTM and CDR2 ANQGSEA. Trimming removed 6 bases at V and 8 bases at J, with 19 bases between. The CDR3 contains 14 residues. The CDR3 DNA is TGCAGCGTGACGCACCCGGGGAGGAAGGAAAAACTGTTTTTT. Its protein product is CSVTHPGRKEKLFF.

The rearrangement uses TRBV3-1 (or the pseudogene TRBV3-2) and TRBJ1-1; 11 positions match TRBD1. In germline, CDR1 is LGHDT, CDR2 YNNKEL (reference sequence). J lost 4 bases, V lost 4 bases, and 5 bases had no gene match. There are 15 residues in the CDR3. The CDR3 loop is CASSRGQGAGTEAFF. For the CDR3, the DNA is TGTGCCAGCAGCCGCGGACAGGGGGCTGGCACTGAAGCTTTCTTT.

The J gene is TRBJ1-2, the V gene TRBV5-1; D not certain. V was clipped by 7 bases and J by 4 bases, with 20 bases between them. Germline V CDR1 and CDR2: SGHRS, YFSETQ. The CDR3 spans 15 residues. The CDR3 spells CASGLGLGVLYGYTF. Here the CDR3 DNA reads TGCGCCAGCGGCCTAGGTTTAGGAGTCCTCTATGGCTACACCTTC.

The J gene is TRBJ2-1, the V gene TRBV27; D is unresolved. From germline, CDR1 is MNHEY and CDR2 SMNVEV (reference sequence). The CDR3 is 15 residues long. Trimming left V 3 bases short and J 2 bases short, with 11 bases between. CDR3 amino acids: CASSFSAAPYNEQFF. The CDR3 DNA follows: TGTGCCAGCAGTTTCTCGGCAGCGCCCTACAATGAGCAGTTCTTC.

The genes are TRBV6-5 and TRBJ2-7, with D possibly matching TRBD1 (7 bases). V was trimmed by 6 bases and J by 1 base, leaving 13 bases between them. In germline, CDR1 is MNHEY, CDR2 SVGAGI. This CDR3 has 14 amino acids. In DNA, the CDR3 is TGTGCCAGCAGAATCCCAGGGGGGTCCTACGAGCAGTACTTC. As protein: CASRIPGGSYEQYF.

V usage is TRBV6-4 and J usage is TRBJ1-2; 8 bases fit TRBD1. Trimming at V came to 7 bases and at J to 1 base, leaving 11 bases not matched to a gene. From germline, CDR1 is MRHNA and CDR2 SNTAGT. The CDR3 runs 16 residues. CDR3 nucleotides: TGTGCCAGCAATCCTCACCCGACAGGGGATAACTATGGCTACACCTTC. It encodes CASNPHPTGDNYGYTF.

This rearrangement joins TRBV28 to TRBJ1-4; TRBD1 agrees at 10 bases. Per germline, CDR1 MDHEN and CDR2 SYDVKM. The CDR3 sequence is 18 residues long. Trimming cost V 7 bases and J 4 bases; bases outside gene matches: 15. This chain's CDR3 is CASTRNRDRGLHNEKLFF. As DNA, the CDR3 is TGTGCCAGCACCCGGAACCGGGACAGGGGTCTTCATAATGAAAAACTGTTTTTT.

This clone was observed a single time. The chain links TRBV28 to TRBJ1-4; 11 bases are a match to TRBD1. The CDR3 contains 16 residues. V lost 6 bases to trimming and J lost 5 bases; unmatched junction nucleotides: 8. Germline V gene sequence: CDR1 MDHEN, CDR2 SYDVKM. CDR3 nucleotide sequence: TGTGCCAGCAGCTCCGGGACAGGGGGAAGGAATGAAAAACTGTTTTTT. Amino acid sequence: CASSSGTGGRNEKLFF.

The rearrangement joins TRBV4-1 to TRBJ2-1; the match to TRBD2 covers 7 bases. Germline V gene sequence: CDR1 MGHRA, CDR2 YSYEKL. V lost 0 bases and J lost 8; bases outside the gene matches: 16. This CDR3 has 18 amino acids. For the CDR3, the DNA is TGCGCCAGCAGCCAAGAAGACCGCGGGTGGACTAGTACCCATGAGCAGTTCTTC. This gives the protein CASSQEDRGWTSTHEQFF.

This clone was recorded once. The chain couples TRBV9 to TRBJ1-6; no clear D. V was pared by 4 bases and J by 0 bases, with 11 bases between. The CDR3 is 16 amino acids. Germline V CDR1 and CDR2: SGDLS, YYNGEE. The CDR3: CASSNHQASYNSPLHF. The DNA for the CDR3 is TGTGCCAGCAGCAACCATCAGGCCTCCTATAATTCACCCCTCCACTTT.

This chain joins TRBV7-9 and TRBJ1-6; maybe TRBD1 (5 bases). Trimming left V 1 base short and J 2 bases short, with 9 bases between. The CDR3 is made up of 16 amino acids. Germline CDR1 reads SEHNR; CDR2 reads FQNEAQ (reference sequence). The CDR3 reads CASSLGAGPYNSPLHF. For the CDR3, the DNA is TGTGCCAGCAGCTTAGGGGCAGGGCCCTATAATTCACCCCTCCACTTT.

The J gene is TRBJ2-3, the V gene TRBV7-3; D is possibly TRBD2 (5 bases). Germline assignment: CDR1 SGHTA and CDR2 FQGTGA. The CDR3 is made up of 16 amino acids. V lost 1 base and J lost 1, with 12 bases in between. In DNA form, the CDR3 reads TGTGCCAGCAGCTTAATCAAGGGAGCGGGCACAGATACGCAGTATTTT. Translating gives CASSLIKGAGTDTQYF.

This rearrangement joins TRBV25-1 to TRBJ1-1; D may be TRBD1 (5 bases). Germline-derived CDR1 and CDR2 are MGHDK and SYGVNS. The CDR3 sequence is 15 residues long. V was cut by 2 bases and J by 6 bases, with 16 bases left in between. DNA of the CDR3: TGTGCCAGCAGTGAACCGCGCAGGGTCCCCCCTGAAGCTTTCTTT. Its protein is CASSEPRRVPPEAFF.

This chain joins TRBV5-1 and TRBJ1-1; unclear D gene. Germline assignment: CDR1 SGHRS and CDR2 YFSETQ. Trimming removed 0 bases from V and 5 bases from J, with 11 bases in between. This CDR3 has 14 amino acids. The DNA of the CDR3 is TGCGCCAGCAGCTTGGACGCGTCGGGGACTGAAGCTTTCTTT. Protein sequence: CASSLDASGTEAFF.

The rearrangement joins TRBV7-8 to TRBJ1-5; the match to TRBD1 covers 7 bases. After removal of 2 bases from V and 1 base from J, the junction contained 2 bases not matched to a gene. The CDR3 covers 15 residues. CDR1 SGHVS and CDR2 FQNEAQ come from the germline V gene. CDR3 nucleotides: TGTGCCAGCAGCTTATTGGGACAGAGCAATCAGCCCCAGCATTTT. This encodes CASSLLGQSNQPQHF.

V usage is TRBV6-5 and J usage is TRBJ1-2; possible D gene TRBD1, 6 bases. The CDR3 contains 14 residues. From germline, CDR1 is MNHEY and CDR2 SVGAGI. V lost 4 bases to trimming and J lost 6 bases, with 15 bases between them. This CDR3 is CASSSTPGQNGYTF. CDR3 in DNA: TGTGCCAGCAGTTCTACCCCCGGACAGAATGGCTACACCTTC.

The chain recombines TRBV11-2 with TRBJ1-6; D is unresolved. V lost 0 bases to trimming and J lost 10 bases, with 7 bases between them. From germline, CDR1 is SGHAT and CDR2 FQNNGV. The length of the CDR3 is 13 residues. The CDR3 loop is CASSLDRGSPLHF. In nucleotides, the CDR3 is TGTGCCAGCAGCTTAGATCGCGGATCACCCCTCCACTTT.

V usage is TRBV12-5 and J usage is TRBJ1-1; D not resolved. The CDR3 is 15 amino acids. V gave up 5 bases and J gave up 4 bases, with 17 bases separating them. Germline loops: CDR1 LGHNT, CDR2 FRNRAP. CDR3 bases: TGTGCTAGTGGTATGACCCTAAGGGAGGGCACTGAAGCTTTCTTT. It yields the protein CASGMTLREGTEAFF.

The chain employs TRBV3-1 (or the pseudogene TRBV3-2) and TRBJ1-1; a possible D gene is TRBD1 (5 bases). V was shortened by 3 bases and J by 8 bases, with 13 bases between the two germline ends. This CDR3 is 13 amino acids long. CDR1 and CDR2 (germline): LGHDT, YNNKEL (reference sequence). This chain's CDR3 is CASSQIGAGEAFF. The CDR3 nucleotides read TGTGCCAGCAGCCAGATAGGGGCGGGAGAAGCTTTCTTT.

In DNA form, the CDR3 reads TGCGCCAGCAGCCTCTCGAGCTTCGGGACAGATACGCAGTATTTT. Translated, it gives CASSLSSFGTDTQYF. The chain couples TRBV5-1 to TRBJ2-3; the D is unclear. V lost 4 bases and J lost 3, with 15 bases in between. CDR1 SGHRS and CDR2 YFSETQ come from the germline V gene. This CDR3 region has 15 residues. Full variable domain (outside the CDR3, taken from reference TRBV5-1 and TRBJ2-3): KAGVTQTPRYLIKTRGQQVTLSCSPISGHRSVSWYQQTPGQGLQFLFEYFSETQRNKGNFPGRFSGRQFSNSRSEMNVSTLELGDSALYLCASSLSSFGTDTQYFGPGTRLTVL.

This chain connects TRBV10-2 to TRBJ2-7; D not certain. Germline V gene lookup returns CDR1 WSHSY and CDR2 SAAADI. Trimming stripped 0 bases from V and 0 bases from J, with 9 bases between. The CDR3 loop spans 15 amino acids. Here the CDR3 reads CASSESSFRSYEQYF. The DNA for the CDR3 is TGCGCCAGCAGTGAGTCATCGTTCCGCTCCTACGAGCAGTACTTC.

For the CDR3, the DNA is TGTGCCAGCTCACCGGTCGAGGGTCATTCACCCCTCCACTTT. Its translation: CASSPVEGHSPLHF. V and J are TRBV18 and TRBJ1-6; no definite D call. The germline V and J ends were trimmed by 3 bases and 8 bases, with 11 bases remaining between them. The CDR3 has 14 residues. Germline CDR1 reads KGHSH; CDR2 reads LQKENI.

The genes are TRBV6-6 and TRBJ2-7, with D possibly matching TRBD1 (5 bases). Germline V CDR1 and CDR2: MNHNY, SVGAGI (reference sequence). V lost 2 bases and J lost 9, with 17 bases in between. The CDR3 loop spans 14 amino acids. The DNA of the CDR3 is TGTGCCAGCAGTTACCCAGACTCAGGGCTAGGGCAGTACTTC. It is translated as CASSYPDSGLGQYF.

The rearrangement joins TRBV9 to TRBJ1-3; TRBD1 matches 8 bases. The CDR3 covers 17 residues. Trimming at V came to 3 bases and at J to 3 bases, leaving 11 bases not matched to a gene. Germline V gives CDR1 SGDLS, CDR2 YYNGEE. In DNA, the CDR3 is TGTGCCAGCAGCGAACAACCGACAGGGGCCGTTGGAAACACCATATATTTT. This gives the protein CASSEQPTGAVGNTIYF.

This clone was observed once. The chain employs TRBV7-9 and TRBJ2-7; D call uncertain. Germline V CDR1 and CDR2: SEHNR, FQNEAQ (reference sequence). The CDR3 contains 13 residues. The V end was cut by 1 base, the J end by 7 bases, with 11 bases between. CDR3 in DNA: TGTGCCAGCAGCTTAGGGAGTGCGGATGAGCAGTACTTC. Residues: CASSLGSADEQYF.

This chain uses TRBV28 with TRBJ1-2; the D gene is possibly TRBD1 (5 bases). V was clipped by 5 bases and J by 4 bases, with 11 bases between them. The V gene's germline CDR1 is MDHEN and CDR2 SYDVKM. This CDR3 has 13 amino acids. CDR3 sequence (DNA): TGTGCCAGCAGTCGGAGGGGTTTCTATGGCTACACCTTC. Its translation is CASSRRGFYGYTF.

The CDR3 sequence is CASSENRGSNQPQHF. DNA for the CDR3: TGTGCCAGCAGTGAGAACAGGGGTAGCAATCAGCCCCAGCATTTT. This rearrangement joins TRBV2 to TRBJ1-5; 7 bases fit TRBD1. Unmatched junction bases numbered 2, after V lost 3 bases and J lost 0 bases. CDR1 and CDR2 (germline): SNHLY, FYNNEI. The CDR3 runs to 15 residues.

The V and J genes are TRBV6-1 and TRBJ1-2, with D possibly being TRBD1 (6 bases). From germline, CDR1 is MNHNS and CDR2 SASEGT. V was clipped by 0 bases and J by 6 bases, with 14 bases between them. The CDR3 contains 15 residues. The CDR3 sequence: CASSEAGRGLNGYTF. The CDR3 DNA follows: TGTGCCAGCAGTGAAGCGGGCAGGGGATTAAATGGCTACACCTTC.